This T cell receptor beta chain was retrieved from a study of OX40 agonist ivuxolimab in advanced cancers. About the study: Ivuxolimab, which is an agonistic anti-OX40 (CD134) antibody, was administered to the patients. Partial responses were achieved by three patients, one with hepatocellular carcinoma and two with cutaneous melanoma. Overall study findings and caveats: CD4+ T cells averaged fewer expanded clones than CD8+ T cells.

About this clone: The antigen is unknown.

Data came from immunoSEQ multiplex PCR; TCRdb stores just in-frame clones and leaves some out. The sample shows tens of thousands of clones, 70% to 85% of them seen only once. The CDR3 is made up of 15 amino acids. Germline loops: CDR1 MGHDK, CDR2 SYGVNS. Germline trimming cut 4 bases from V and 0 bases from J; bases unmatched to any gene: 3. This receptor was obtained from an adult with an advanced solid tumor such as melanoma, head and neck, liver or kidney cancer. The genes are TRBV25-1 and TRBJ1-3; 7 bases line up with TRBD1. Sequences were derived from CD4+ or CD8+ T cells sorted from blood, sampled in a trial of the OX40 agonist ivuxolimab. The CDR3 sequence: CASSGGQYSGNTIYF. In DNA form, the CDR3 reads TGTGCCAGCAGTGGGGGACAGTACTCTGGAAACACCATATATTTT.